Sequencing of this TCR beta chain was carried out in a study of blood T cell repertoires in COVID-19. Trimming removed 4 bases at V and 8 bases at J, with 14 bases between. The CDR3 is 13 amino acids. Germline V CDR1 and CDR2: MNHEY, SVGAGI. The protocol was immunoSEQ multiplex PCR, while the TCRdb copy is restricted to in-frame clones and leaves out a portion. The data show tens of thousands of clones, about 91% seen once. The chain uses TRBV6-5 and TRBJ1-2; unclear D gene. This TCR derives from a middle-aged man with COVID-19, enrolled during active disease. Sequencing was done on a sample of peripheral blood. CDR3 loop: CASSSVGGRGYTF. The CDR3 nucleotides read TGTGCCAGCAGTTCTGTCGGTGGGAGAGGCTACACCTTC.